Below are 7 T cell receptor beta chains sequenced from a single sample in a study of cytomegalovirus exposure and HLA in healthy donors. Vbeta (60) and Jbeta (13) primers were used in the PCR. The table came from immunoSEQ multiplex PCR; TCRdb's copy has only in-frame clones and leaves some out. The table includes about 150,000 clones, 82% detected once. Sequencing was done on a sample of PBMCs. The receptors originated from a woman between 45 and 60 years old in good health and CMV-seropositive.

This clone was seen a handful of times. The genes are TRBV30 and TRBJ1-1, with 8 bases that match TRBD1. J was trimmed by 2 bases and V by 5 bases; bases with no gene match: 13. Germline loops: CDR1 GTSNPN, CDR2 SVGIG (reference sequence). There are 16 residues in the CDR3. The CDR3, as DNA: TGTGCCTGGGTTTCCCCCACCAGGGGGCAAAACACTGAAGCTTTCTTT. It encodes CAWVSPTRGQNTEAFF.

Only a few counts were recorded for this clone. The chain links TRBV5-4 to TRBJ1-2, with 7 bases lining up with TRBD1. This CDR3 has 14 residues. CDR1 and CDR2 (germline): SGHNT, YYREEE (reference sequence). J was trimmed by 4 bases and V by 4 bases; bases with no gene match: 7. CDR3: CASSGGTALYGYTF. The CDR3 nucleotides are TGTGCCAGCAGCGGAGGGACAGCCCTCTATGGCTACACCTTC.

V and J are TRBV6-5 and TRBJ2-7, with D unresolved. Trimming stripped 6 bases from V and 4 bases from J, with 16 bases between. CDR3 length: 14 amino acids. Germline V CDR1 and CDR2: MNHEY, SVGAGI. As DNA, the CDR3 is TGTGCCAGCAGCCCTTCGTGGAGTTGGTACGAGCAGTACTTC. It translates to CASSPSWSWYEQYF.

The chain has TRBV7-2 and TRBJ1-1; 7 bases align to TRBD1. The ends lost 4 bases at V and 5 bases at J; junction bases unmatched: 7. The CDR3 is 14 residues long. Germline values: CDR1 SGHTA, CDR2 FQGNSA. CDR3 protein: CASSSTGQPTEAFF. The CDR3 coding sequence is TGTGCCAGCAGCTCCACGGGACAGCCTACTGAAGCTTTCTTT.

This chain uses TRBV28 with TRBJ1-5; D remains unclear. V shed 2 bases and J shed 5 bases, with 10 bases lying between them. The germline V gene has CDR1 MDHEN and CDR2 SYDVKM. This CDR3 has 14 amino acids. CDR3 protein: CASSLGEYYQPQHF. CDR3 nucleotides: TGTGCCAGCAGTTTAGGAGAGTACTATCAGCCCCAGCATTTT.

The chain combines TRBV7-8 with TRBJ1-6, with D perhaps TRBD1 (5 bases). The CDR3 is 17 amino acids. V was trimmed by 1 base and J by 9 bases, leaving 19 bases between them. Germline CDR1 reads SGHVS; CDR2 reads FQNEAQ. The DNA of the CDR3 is TGTGCCAGCAGCTTAGTAGGGAGGCAGGGCCGAGGTTCACCCCTCCACTTT. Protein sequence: CASSLVGRQGRGSPLHF. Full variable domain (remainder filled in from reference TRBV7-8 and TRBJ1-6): GAGVSQSPRYKVAKRGQDVALRCDPISGHVSLFWYQQALGQGPEFLTYFQNEAQLDKSGLPSDRFFAERPEGSVSTLKIQRTQQEDSAVYLCASSLVGRQGRGSPLHFGNGTRLTVT.

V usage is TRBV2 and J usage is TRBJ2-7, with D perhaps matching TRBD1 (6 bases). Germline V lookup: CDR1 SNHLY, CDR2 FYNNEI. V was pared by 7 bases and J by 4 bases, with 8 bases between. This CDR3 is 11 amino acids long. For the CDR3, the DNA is TGTGCCAGCATGGGGACATACGAGCAGTACTTC. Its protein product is CASMGTYEQYF. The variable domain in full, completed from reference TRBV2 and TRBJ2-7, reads EPEVTQTPSHQVTQMGQEVILRCVPISNHLYFYWYRQILGQKVEFLVSFYNNEISEKSEIFDDQFSVERPDGSNFTLKIRSTKLEDSAMYFCASMGTYEQYFGPGTRLTVT.